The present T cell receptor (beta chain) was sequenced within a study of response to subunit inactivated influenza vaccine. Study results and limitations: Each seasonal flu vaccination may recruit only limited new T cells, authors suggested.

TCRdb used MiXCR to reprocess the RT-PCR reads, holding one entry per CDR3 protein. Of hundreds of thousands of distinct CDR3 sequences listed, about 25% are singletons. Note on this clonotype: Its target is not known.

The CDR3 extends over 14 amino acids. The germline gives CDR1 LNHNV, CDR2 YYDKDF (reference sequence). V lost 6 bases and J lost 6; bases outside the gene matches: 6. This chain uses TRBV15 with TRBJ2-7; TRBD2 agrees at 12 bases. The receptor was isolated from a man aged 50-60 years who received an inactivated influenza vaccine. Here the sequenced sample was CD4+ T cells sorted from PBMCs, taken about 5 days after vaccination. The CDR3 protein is CATSPTSGSIEQYF. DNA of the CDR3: TGTGCCACCAGTCCGACTAGCGGGAGTATCGAGCAGTACTTC. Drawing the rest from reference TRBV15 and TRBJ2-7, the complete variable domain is DAMVIQNPRYQVTQFGKPVTLSCSQTLNHNVMYWYQQKSSQAPKLLFHYYDKDFNNEADTPDNFQSRRPNTSFCFLDIRSPGLGDTAMYLCATSPTSGSIEQYFGPGTRLTVT.